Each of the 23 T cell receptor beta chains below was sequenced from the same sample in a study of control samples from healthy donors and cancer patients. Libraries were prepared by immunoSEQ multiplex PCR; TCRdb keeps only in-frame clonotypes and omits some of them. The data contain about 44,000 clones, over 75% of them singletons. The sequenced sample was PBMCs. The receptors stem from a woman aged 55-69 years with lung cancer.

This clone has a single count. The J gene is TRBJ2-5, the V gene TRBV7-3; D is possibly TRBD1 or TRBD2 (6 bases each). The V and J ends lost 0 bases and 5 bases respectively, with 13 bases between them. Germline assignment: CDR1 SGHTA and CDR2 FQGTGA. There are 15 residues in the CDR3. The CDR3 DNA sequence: TGTGCCAGCAGCTTAACGGGGGGCGATCGGGAGACCCAGTACTTC. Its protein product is CASSLTGGDRETQYF.

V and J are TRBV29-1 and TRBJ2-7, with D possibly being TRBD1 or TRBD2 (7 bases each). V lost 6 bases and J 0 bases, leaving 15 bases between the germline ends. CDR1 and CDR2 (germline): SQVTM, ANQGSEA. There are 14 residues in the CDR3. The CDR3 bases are TGCAGCGTAAGCGGGACAGCCAACTCCTACGAGCAGTACTTC. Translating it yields CSVSGTANSYEQYF.

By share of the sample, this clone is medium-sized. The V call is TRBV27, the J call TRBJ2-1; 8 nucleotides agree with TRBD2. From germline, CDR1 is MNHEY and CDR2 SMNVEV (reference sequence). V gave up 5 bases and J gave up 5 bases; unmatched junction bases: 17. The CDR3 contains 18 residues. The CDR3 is CASSRQVRREGRDNEQFF. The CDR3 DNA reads TGTGCCAGCAGTCGACAGGTACGACGGGAGGGTAGGGACAATGAGCAGTTCTTC.

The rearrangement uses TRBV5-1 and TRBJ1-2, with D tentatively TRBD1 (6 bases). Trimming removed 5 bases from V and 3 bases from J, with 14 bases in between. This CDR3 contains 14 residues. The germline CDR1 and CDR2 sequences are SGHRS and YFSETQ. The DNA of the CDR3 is TGCGCCAGCAGACCCCCGGGACAAGACTATGGCTACACCTTC. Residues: CASRPPGQDYGYTF. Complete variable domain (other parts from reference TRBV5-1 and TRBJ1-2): KAGVTQTPRYLIKTRGQQVTLSCSPISGHRSVSWYQQTPGQGLQFLFEYFSETQRNKGNFPGRFSGRQFSNSRSEMNVSTLELGDSALYLCASRPPGQDYGYTFGSGTRLTVV.

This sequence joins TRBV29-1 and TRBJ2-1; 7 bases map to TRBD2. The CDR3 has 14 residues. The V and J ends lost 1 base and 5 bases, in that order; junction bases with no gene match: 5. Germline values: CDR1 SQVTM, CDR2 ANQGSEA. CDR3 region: CSVEGGSGDNEQFF. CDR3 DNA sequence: TGCAGCGTTGAAGGCGGGAGCGGCGACAATGAGCAGTTCTTC.

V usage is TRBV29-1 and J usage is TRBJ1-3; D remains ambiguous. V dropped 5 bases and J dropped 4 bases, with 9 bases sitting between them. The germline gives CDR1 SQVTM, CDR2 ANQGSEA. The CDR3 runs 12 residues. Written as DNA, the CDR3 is TGCAGCGTTAACCTAGGGGGAAACACCATATATTTT. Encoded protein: CSVNLGGNTIYF.

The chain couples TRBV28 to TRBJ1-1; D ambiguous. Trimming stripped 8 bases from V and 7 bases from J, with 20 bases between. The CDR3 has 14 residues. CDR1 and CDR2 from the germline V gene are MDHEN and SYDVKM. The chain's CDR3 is CASATTGYAGEAFF. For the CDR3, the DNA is TGTGCCAGCGCTACGACCGGGTACGCGGGTGAAGCTTTCTTT.

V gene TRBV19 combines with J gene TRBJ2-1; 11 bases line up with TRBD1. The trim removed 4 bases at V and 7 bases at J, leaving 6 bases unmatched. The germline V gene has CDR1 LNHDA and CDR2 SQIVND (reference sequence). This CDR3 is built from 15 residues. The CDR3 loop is CASSTRDRGWNEQFF. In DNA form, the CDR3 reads TGTGCCAGTAGTACCCGGGACAGGGGGTGGAATGAGCAGTTCTTC. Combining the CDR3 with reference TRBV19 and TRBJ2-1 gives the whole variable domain DGGITQSPKYLFRKEGQNVTLSCEQNLNHDAMYWYRQDPGQGLRLIYYSQIVNDFQKGDIAEGYSVSREKKESFPLTVTSAQKNPTAFYLCASSTRDRGWNEQFFGPGTRLTVL.

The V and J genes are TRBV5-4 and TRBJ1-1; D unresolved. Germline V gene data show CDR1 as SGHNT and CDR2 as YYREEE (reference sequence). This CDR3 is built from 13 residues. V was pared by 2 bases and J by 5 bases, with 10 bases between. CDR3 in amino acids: CASSFEGGTEAFF. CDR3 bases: TGTGCCAGCAGCTTCGAGGGAGGGACTGAAGCTTTCTTT.

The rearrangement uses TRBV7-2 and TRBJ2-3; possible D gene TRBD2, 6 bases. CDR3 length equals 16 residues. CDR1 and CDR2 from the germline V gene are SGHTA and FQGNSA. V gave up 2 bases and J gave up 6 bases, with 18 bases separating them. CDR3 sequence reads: CASSLRSGPPRDTQYF. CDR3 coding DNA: TGTGCCAGCAGCTTACGTAGCGGCCCCCCCCGGGATACGCAGTATTTT.

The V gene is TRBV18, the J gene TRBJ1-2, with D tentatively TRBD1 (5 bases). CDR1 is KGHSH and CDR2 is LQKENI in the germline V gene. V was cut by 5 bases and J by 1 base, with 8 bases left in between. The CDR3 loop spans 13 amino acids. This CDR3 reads CASSTQGNYGYTF. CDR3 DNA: TGTGCCAGCTCAACTCAGGGTAACTATGGCTACACCTTC.

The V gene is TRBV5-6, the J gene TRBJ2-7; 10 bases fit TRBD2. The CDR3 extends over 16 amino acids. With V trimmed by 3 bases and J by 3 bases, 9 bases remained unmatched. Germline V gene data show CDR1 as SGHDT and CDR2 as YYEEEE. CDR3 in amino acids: CASSSQGTSAVYEQYF. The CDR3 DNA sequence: TGTGCCAGCAGCTCGCAAGGGACTAGCGCTGTCTACGAGCAGTACTTC.

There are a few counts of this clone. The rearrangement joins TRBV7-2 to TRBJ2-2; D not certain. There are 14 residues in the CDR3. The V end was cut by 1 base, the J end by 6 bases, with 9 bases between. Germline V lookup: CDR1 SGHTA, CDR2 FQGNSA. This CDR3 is CASSLEIRAGELFF. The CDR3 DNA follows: TGTGCCAGCAGCTTAGAGATACGGGCCGGGGAGCTGTTTTTT. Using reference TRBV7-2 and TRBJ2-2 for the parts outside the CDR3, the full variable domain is GAGVSQSPSNKVTEKGKDVELRCDPISGHTALYWYRQSLGQGLEFLIYFQGNSAPDKSGLPSDRFSAERTGGSVSTLTIQRTQQEDSAVYLCASSLEIRAGELFFGEGSRLTVL.

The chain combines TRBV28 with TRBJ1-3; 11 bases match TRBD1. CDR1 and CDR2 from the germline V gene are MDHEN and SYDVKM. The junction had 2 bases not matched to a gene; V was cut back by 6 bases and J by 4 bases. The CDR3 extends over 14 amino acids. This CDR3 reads CASSRDRGGNTIYF. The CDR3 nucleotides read TGTGCCAGCAGCAGGGACAGGGGGGGAAACACCATATATTTT.

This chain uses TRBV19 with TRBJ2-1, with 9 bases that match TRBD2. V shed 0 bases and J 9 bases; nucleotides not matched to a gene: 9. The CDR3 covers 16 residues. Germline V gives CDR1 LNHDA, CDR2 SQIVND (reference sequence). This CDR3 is CASSIDGTSLLGEQFF. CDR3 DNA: TGTGCCAGTAGTATAGACGGGACTAGCCTCCTTGGTGAGCAGTTCTTC.

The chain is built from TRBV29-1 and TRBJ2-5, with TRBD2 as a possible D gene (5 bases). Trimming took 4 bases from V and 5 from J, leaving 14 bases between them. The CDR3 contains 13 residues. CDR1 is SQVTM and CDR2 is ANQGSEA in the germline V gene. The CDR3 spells CSVAVGAGETQYF. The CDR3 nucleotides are TGCAGCGTTGCAGTGGGTGCGGGTGAGACCCAGTACTTC.

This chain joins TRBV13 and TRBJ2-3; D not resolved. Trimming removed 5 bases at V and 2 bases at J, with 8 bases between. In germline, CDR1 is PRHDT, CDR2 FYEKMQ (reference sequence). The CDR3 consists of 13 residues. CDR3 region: CASSPPTTDTQYF. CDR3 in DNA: TGTGCCAGCAGCCCTCCTACCACAGATACGCAGTATTTT. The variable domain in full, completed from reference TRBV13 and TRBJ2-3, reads AAGVIQSPRHLIKEKRETATLKCYPIPRHDTVYWYQQGPGQDPQFLISFYEKMQSDKGSIPDRFSAQQFSDYHSELNMSSLELGDSALYFCASSPPTTDTQYFGPGTRLTVL.

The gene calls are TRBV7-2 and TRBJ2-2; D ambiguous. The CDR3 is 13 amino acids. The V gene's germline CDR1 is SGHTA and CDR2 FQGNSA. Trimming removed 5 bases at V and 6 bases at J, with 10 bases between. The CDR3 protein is CASSMGWAGELFF. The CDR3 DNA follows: TGTGCCAGCAGCATGGGATGGGCCGGGGAGCTGTTTTTT. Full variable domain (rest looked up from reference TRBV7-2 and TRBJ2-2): GAGVSQSPSNKVTEKGKDVELRCDPISGHTALYWYRQSLGQGLEFLIYFQGNSAPDKSGLPSDRFSAERTGGSVSTLTIQRTQQEDSAVYLCASSMGWAGELFFGEGSRLTVL.

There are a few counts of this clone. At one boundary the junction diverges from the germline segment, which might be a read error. CDR3 loop: CASSLNRNDGYTF. Here the CDR3 DNA reads TGTGCCAGCAGCTTAAACCGTAACGATGGCTACACCTTC. V and J are TRBV7-9 and TRBJ1-2; D not resolved. CDR3 length: 13 residues. Per the germline V gene, CDR1 is SEHNR and CDR2 is FQNEAQ (reference sequence).

Written as DNA, the CDR3 is TGTGCCAGCATGGACAAACGATACGGCTACACCTTC. Its translation is CASMDKRYGYTF. J is TRBJ1-2 and V is TRBV2, with a possible D match to TRBD1 (5 bases). Germline V gives CDR1 SNHLY, CDR2 FYNNEI. V gave up 7 bases and J gave up 8 bases, with 14 bases separating them. The CDR3 has 12 amino acids.

CDR3 nucleotide sequence: TGTGCCAGCAGCCAAAAGACAGGGTATAGCTCACCCCTCCACTTT. It translates to CASSQKTGYSSPLHF. V is TRBV3-1 (or the pseudogene TRBV3-2) and J is TRBJ1-6, with 7 bases lining up with TRBD1. Unmatched junction bases numbered 8, after V lost 2 bases and J lost 10 bases. This CDR3 has 15 residues. The germline CDR1 and CDR2 sequences are LGHDT and YNNKEL (reference sequence).

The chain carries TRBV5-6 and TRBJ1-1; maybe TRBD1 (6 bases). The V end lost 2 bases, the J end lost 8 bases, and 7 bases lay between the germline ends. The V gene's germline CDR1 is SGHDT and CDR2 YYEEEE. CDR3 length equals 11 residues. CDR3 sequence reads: CASSLGTEAFF. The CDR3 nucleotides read TGTGCCAGCAGCTTAGGGACAGAAGCTTTCTTT.

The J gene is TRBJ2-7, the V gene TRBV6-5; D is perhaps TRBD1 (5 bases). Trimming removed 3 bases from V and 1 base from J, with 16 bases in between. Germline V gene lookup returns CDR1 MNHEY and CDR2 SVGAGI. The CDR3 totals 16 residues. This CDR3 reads CASSYSDRAGSYEQYF. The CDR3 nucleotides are TGTGCCAGCAGTTATTCGGATCGGGCAGGGTCCTACGAGCAGTACTTC.